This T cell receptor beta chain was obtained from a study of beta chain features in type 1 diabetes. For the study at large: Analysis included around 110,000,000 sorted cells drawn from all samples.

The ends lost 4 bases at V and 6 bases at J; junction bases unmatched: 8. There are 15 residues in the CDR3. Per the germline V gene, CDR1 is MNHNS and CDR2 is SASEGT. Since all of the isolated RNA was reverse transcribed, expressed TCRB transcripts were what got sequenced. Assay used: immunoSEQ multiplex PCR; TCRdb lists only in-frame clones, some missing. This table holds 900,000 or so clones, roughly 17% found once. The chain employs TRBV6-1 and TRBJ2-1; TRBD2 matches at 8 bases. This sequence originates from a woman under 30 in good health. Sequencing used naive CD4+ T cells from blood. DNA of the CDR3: TGTGCCAGCAGTGCCCCGGGACTAGGAATCAATGAGCAGTTCTTC. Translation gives CASSAPGLGINEQFF.